The 31 T cell receptor beta chains given below trace back to one sample, sequenced in a study of cytomegalovirus exposure and HLA in healthy donors. PCR primers comprised 60 Vbeta and 13 Jbeta primers. The assay was immunoSEQ multiplex PCR, and TCRdb's table has in-frame clones only and misses some. The table has about 200,000 clones, about 86% seen once. Sequencing was carried out using PBMCs. The receptors come from a woman in her twenties or thirties in good health and CMV-seronegative.

This clone was observed once. This chain links TRBV5-1 with TRBJ1-2; no definite D call. V lost 0 bases and J lost 4, with 16 bases in between. The length of the CDR3 is 16 residues. CDR1 is SGHRS, CDR2 YFSETQ, per germline. In nucleotides, the CDR3 is TGCGCCAGCAGCTTGGCCTTGGAGACTGCCGCCTATGGCTACACCTTC. Translation: CASSLALETAAYGYTF.

This chain connects TRBV27 to TRBJ2-7; tentatively, D is TRBD1 (6 bases). CDR3 size: 13 residues. Between the trimmed V and J ends, which lost 4 bases and 3 bases, there was a span of 10 bases. CDR1 is MNHEY, CDR2 SMNVEV, per germline (reference sequence). The CDR3 protein is CASSSGHVYEQYF. The CDR3 DNA reads TGTGCCAGCAGTTCGGGACACGTCTACGAGCAGTACTTC.

The rearrangement links TRBV2 to TRBJ2-2; 11 bases are shared with TRBD2. Per germline, CDR1 SNHLY and CDR2 FYNNEI. The CDR3 runs 14 residues. The V segment lost 8 bases and the J segment 4 bases; nucleotides outside the gene matches: 3. The CDR3 loop is CASLAGGATGELFF. CDR3 bases: TGTGCCAGCCTAGCGGGGGGAGCCACCGGGGAGCTGTTTTTT. Full variable domain (remainder filled in from reference TRBV2 and TRBJ2-2): EPEVTQTPSHQVTQMGQEVILRCVPISNHLYFYWYRQILGQKVEFLVSFYNNEISEKSEIFDDQFSVERPDGSNFTLKIRSTKLEDSAMYFCASLAGGATGELFFGEGSRLTVL.

The DNA for the CDR3 is TGTGCCAGCAGAGGACGGGGAGTATCGGCCAATGAGCAGTTCTTC. Amino acid sequence: CASRGRGVSANEQFF. The chain is built from TRBV27 and TRBJ2-1, with D possibly matching TRBD2 (5 bases). V dropped 6 bases and J dropped 6 bases, with 18 bases sitting between them. The CDR3 loop spans 15 amino acids. Looked up from germline, CDR1 is MNHEY and CDR2 is SMNVEV (reference sequence).

V is TRBV15 and J is TRBJ2-7, with TRBD1 as a possible D gene (5 bases). Germline V lookup: CDR1 LNHNV, CDR2 YYDKDF (reference sequence). The CDR3 contains 14 residues. Trimming stripped 0 bases from V and 5 bases from J, with 11 bases between. In DNA, the CDR3 is TGTGCCACCAGCAGAGATCCCACCAGGGACGAGCAGTACTTC. Translation: CATSRDPTRDEQYF.

The chain couples TRBV18 to TRBJ1-1, with TRBD1 as a possible D gene (6 bases). Germline CDR1 is KGHSH and CDR2 is LQKENI. This CDR3 has 15 amino acids. Deletions cut 3 bases from V and 7 bases from J, with 18 bases between. In DNA, the CDR3 is TGTGCCAGCTCACCCGGTTCGGGACAATTATATGAAGCTTTCTTT. This translates into CASSPGSGQLYEAFF.

The genes are TRBV18 and TRBJ1-1, with 7 positions matching TRBD1. J was trimmed by 4 bases and V by 3 bases; bases with no gene match: 2. The CDR3 sequence is 13 residues long. Germline V CDR1 and CDR2: KGHSH, LQKENI. CDR3 amino acids: CASSPGQTTEAFF. In nucleotides, the CDR3 is TGTGCCAGCTCACCGGGACAGACCACTGAAGCTTTCTTT. Full variable domain (rest looked up from reference TRBV18 and TRBJ1-1): NAGVMQNPRHLVRRRGQEARLRCSPMKGHSHVYWYRQLPEEGLKFMVYLQKENIIDESGMPKERFSAEFPKEGPSILRIQQVVRGDSAAYFCASSPGQTTEAFFGQGTRLTVV.

J is TRBJ2-7 and V is TRBV6-1; 10 bases are a match to TRBD2. The CDR3 totals 13 residues. Germline V gene data show CDR1 as MNHNS and CDR2 as SASEGT. J was trimmed by 6 bases and V by 7 bases; bases with no gene match: 6. The CDR3 reads CASTKAGGIEQYF. Here the CDR3 DNA reads TGTGCCAGCACAAAAGCGGGAGGGATCGAGCAGTACTTC.

The rearrangement links TRBV5-1 to TRBJ2-3, with 7 nucleotides matching TRBD2. Per germline, CDR1 SGHRS and CDR2 YFSETQ. This CDR3 comprises 17 residues. V lost 0 bases and J lost 5; bases outside the gene matches: 12. The CDR3 is CASSLDPVGGSGDTQYF. CDR3 bases: TGCGCCAGCAGCTTGGACCCTGTCGGCGGGAGCGGAGATACGCAGTATTTT.

The chain joins TRBV15 to TRBJ2-3; TRBD2 matches 7 bases. V gave up 5 bases and J gave up 4 bases; unmatched junction bases: 9. Germline assignment: CDR1 LNHNV and CDR2 YYDKDF (reference sequence). CDR3 length: 15 residues. CDR3 DNA: TGTGCCACCAGCGGGGGAGGGGACGGTGCAGATACGCAGTATTTT. Translation: CATSGGGDGADTQYF. The full variable domain, completed using reference TRBV15 and TRBJ2-3, is DAMVIQNPRYQVTQFGKPVTLSCSQTLNHNVMYWYQQKSSQAPKLLFHYYDKDFNNEADTPDNFQSRRPNTSFCFLDIRSPGLGDTAMYLCATSGGGDGADTQYFGPGTRLTVL.

J is TRBJ2-5 and V is TRBV5-5; TRBD1 matches 7 bases. Per the germline V gene, CDR1 is SGHKS and CDR2 is YYEKEE (reference sequence). Losses at the gene ends were 6 bases for V and 2 bases for J; bases not matched to a gene: 7. The CDR3 runs 14 residues. CDR3 DNA: TGTGCCAGCACCACTGGGACAGTTCAAGAGACCCAGTACTTC. It encodes CASTTGTVQETQYF.

V usage is TRBV28 and J usage is TRBJ1-1; no clear D. The CDR3 is made up of 13 amino acids. V lost 2 bases and J 0 bases, leaving 4 bases between the germline ends. CDR1 is MDHEN and CDR2 is SYDVKM in the germline V gene. CDR3 DNA: TGTGCCAGCAGTTTACCGTTGAACACTGAAGCTTTCTTT. It specifies CASSLPLNTEAFF.

The V call is TRBV19, the J call TRBJ1-1, with 8 bases aligning to TRBD1. After removal of 5 bases from V and 3 bases from J, the junction contained 2 bases not matched to a gene. This CDR3 has 13 amino acids. The V gene's germline CDR1 is LNHDA and CDR2 SQIVND (reference sequence). CDR3 sequence (DNA): TGTGCCAGTAGTTCACAGGGGGACACTGAAGCTTTCTTT. Amino acid sequence: CASSSQGDTEAFF. Full variable domain (missing parts from reference TRBV19 and TRBJ1-1): DGGITQSPKYLFRKEGQNVTLSCEQNLNHDAMYWYRQDPGQGLRLIYYSQIVNDFQKGDIAEGYSVSREKKESFPLTVTSAQKNPTAFYLCASSSQGDTEAFFGQGTRLTVV.

This clone was seen a handful of times. V usage is TRBV27 and J usage is TRBJ2-2; 12 bases fit TRBD2. V lost 7 bases, J lost 4 bases, and 7 bases stayed unmatched. The CDR3 is 16 residues long. Germline CDR1 is MNHEY and CDR2 is SMNVEV (reference sequence). The CDR3 DNA follows: TGTGCCAGCAAAGCAGGACTAGCGGGATTCACCGGGGAGCTGTTTTTT. Its translation: CASKAGLAGFTGELFF.

V is TRBV19 and J is TRBJ2-3; D possibly corresponds to TRBD1 (5 bases). The CDR3 extends over 13 amino acids. The V end lost 3 bases, the J end lost 5 bases, and 9 bases lay between the germline ends. Germline V gene data show CDR1 as LNHDA and CDR2 as SQIVND (reference sequence). CDR3 amino acids: CASSMGQGDTQYF. The CDR3 bases are TGTGCCAGTAGTATGGGGCAGGGAGATACGCAGTATTTT.

The chain carries TRBV25-1 and TRBJ2-7; 7 bases map to TRBD2. Germline V gene lookup returns CDR1 MGHDK and CDR2 SYGVNS. The CDR3 contains 15 residues. The junction had 16 bases not matched to a gene; V was cut back by 8 bases and J by 6 bases. In DNA, the CDR3 is TGTGCCAGCGGCAACTTGGGGACCCCGGGGGGCGAGCAGTACTTC. This sequence encodes CASGNLGTPGGEQYF.

The chain links TRBV6-1 to TRBJ1-1; D is ambiguous. Germline CDR1 MNHNS, CDR2 SASEGT. V was trimmed by 5 bases and J by 4 bases, leaving 14 bases between them. This CDR3 region has 14 residues. CDR3 region: CASSRHGEGTEAFF. The DNA of the CDR3 is TGTGCCAGCAGTCGACACGGCGAGGGCACTGAAGCTTTCTTT.

V and J are TRBV7-6 and TRBJ2-7; no clear D gene. The CDR3 spans 14 residues. CDR1 SGHVS and CDR2 FNYEAQ come from the germline V gene. With 5 bases removed from V and 0 bases from J, the gap between germline ends came to 11 bases. This chain's CDR3 is CASSHDTFSYEQYF. The CDR3 region has the DNA TGTGCCAGCAGCCACGACACATTCTCCTACGAGCAGTACTTC.

The chain combines TRBV19 with TRBJ1-5, with TRBD1 matching 8 bases. From germline, CDR1 is LNHDA and CDR2 SQIVND (reference sequence). Trimming at V came to 1 base and at J to 4 bases, leaving 9 bases not matched to a gene. The CDR3 is 17 amino acids. The CDR3 reads CASSIVRQGASNQPQHF. CDR3 in DNA: TGTGCCAGTAGTATAGTTCGCCAGGGGGCTTCGAATCAGCCCCAGCATTTT. Looking up the rest from reference TRBV19 and TRBJ1-5 gives the full variable domain: DGGITQSPKYLFRKEGQNVTLSCEQNLNHDAMYWYRQDPGQGLRLIYYSQIVNDFQKGDIAEGYSVSREKKESFPLTVTSAQKNPTAFYLCASSIVRQGASNQPQHFGDGTRLSIL.

The chain joins TRBV10-3 to TRBJ2-3; D unresolved. In germline, CDR1 is ENHRY, CDR2 SYGVKD. V was trimmed by 6 bases and J by 0 bases, leaving 7 bases between them. The CDR3 loop spans 13 amino acids. CDR3 region: CAIRSSSTDTQYF. The CDR3 DNA follows: TGTGCCATCAGGAGTTCTAGCACAGATACGCAGTATTTT.

The chain joins TRBV28 to TRBJ2-3; a possible D gene is TRBD2 (6 bases). In germline, CDR1 is MDHEN, CDR2 SYDVKM. V lost 7 bases, J lost 5 bases, and 16 bases lay in between. The CDR3 is made up of 14 amino acids. The CDR3 sequence is CASTRARDLDTQYF. The DNA of the CDR3 is TGTGCCAGCACGCGGGCGCGGGATTTAGATACGCAGTATTTT.

The CDR3 loop reads CASREAVQETQYF. DNA for the CDR3: TGCGCCAGCAGAGAAGCGGTACAAGAGACCCAGTACTTC. The V and J genes are TRBV5-1 and TRBJ2-5; D may be TRBD2 (5 bases). There are 13 residues in the CDR3. Germline CDR1 and CDR2: SGHRS and YFSETQ. V lost 5 bases and J lost 2, with 10 bases in between.

This clone was seen only a few times. The rearrangement joins TRBV7-9 to TRBJ2-7, with a tentative D call TRBD2 (6 bases). CDR1 and CDR2 from the germline V gene are SEHNR and FQNEAQ (reference sequence). Trimming shortened V by 5 bases and J by 0 bases, and 14 bases separated the two germline ends. This CDR3 spans 15 amino acids. CDR3 coding DNA: TGTGCCAGCAGCCTTTATTCCGGGAGCTCCTACGAGCAGTACTTC. Its translation is CASSLYSGSSYEQYF.

V is TRBV25-1 and J is TRBJ1-1; 10 nucleotides align to TRBD1. After removal of 6 bases from V and 5 bases from J, the junction contained 6 bases not matched to a gene. The CDR3 extends over 14 amino acids. CDR1 is MGHDK, CDR2 SYGVNS, per germline. The CDR3: CASSPTGGITEAFF. Written as DNA, the CDR3 is TGTGCCAGCAGCCCGACAGGGGGCATAACTGAAGCTTTCTTT.

In DNA form, the CDR3 reads TGTGCCAGCACCTGGGGCGGCAAATGCTCTGGAAACACCATATATTTT. Protein product: CASTWGGKCSGNTIYF. The rearrangement uses TRBV21-1 and TRBJ1-3; no DNA check was done on the table's D call, TRBD1. TRBV21-1 counts as a pseudogene. The CDR3 runs to 16 residues.

The chain employs TRBV5-6 and TRBJ2-1; D is unresolved. Germline assignment: CDR1 SGHDT and CDR2 YYEEEE. Deletions cut 0 bases from V and 6 bases from J, with 7 bases between. The CDR3 is 13 amino acids. The CDR3, as DNA: TGTGCCAGCAGCTTGGCGGGTTCCAATGAGCAGTTCTTC. Translating gives CASSLAGSNEQFF.

The CDR3 loop reads CASSAEGSFYNEQFF. DNA for the CDR3: TGCGCCAGCAGCGCCGAGGGCTCTTTCTACAATGAGCAGTTCTTC. The rearrangement links TRBV5-1 to TRBJ2-1; perhaps TRBD2 as D (5 bases). The CDR3 spans 15 residues. The V and J ends lost 4 bases and 3 bases respectively, with 14 bases between them. Germline CDR1 and CDR2: SGHRS and YFSETQ.

The chain has TRBV5-1 and TRBJ2-3; TRBD2 aligns across 9 bases. The CDR3 consists of 18 residues. J lost 0 bases, V lost 2 bases, and 10 bases had no gene match. Germline V gives CDR1 SGHRS, CDR2 YFSETQ. The chain's CDR3 is CASSFLAGPGPSTDTQYF. The CDR3 region has the DNA TGCGCCAGCAGCTTCCTAGCGGGGCCAGGTCCTAGCACAGATACGCAGTATTTT.

The V call is TRBV5-1, the J call TRBJ1-1; D unclear. V was pared by 4 bases and J by 0 bases, with 16 bases between. Germline values: CDR1 SGHRS, CDR2 YFSETQ. CDR3 length equals 16 residues. The DNA for the CDR3 is TGCGCCAGCAGCCCCAGAGACTCAACCATGAACACTGAAGCTTTCTTT. This translates into CASSPRDSTMNTEAFF.

In its sample, this clone was seen a few times. This chain connects TRBV12-5 to TRBJ2-5, with D uncertain. Germline V gene data show CDR1 as LGHNT and CDR2 as FRNRAP. The V gene lost 4 bases and the J gene lost 1 base, with 4 bases spanning the gap. The CDR3 consists of 12 residues. CDR3 sequence (DNA): TGTGCTAGTGGTTACTTCCAAGAGACCCAGTACTTC. It is translated as CASGYFQETQYF. The entire variable domain, with the rest obtained from reference TRBV12-5 and TRBJ2-5, is as follows: DARVTQTPRHKVTEMGQEVTMRCQPILGHNTVFWYRQTMMQGLELLAYFRNRAPLDDSGMPKDRFSAEMPDATLATLKIQPSEPRDSAVYFCASGYFQETQYFGPGTRLLVL.

This sequence joins TRBV14 and TRBJ2-7; 9 nucleotides agree with TRBD1. The CDR3 spans 14 residues. Germline CDR1 reads SGHDN; CDR2 reads FVKESK. After removal of 2 bases from V and 5 bases from J, the junction contained 4 bases not matched to a gene. This CDR3 is CASSQRDRAHEQYF. As DNA, the CDR3 is TGTGCCAGCAGCCAAAGGGACAGGGCCCACGAGCAGTACTTC.